This is a list of T cell receptor beta chains from one sample in a study of blood T cell repertoires in COVID-19. Repertoires were generated with immunoSEQ multiplex PCR, while TCRdb's copy carries only in-frame clones and drops some. Of around 150,000 clones listed, over 60% are singletons. The material sequenced was peripheral blood. These receptor sequences come from a man in his 60s with acute or convalescent COVID-19. CDR3s include the opening cysteine and the closing phenylalanine or tryptophan. The D gene is left open where the match is weak. Only some rows state a clone size, as once, few, many or a class for expanded clones.

TRBJ1-1 | . | . | TRBV19 | CASSIGAGLEAFF | TGTGCCAGTAGTATAGGGGCGGGGCTAGAAGCTTTCTTT
TRBJ1-5 | . | . | TRBV30 | CAWNGQNNQPQHF | TGTGCCTGGAACGGACAGAACAATCAGCCCCAGCATTTT
TRBJ1-1 | . | TRBD1 | TRBV5-6 | CASSFPTGASTEAFF | TGTGCCAGCAGCTTCCCGACAGGGGCTAGCACTGAAGCTTTCTTT
TRBJ1-2 | . | TRBD1 | TRBV10-3 | CAISASEGQSVYGYTF | TGTGCCATCAGTGCGTCCGAGGGACAGTCGGTCTATGGCTACACCTTC
TRBJ1-5 | . | . | TRBV7-2 | CASSLVVQANQPQHF | TGTGCCAGCAGCTTAGTGGTCCAGGCCAATCAGCCCCAGCATTTT
TRBJ2-3 | . | TRBD1 | TRBV27 | CASSLGQSTDTQYF | TGTGCCAGCAGTTTGGGACAGTCCACAGATACGCAGTATTTT
TRBJ2-1 | once | . | TRBV7-3 | CASSLTESSYNEQFF | TGTGCCAGCAGCTTGACAGAGAGCTCCTACAATGAGCAGTTCTTC
TRBJ1-2 | . | . | TRBV6-1 | CASSEGGHIYGYTF | TGTGCCAGCAGTGAAGGGGGACACATCTATGGCTACACCTTC
TRBJ2-7 | . | TRBD1 | TRBV19 | CASSPRPGTGTGEQYF | TGTGCCAGTAGTCCCCGGCCCGGGACAGGGACCGGCGAGCAGTACTTC
TRBJ1-1 | . | . | TRBV12-5 | CASGSFSLVEAFF | TGTGCTAGTGGTTCCTTTAGTCTGGTTGAAGCTTTCTTT
TRBJ2-7 | . | TRBD2 | TRBV6-5 | CASSYSERGTYEQYF | TGTGCCAGCAGTTACTCAGAGCGGGGGACCTACGAGCAGTACTTC
TRBJ2-2 | . | TRBD1 | TRBV29-1 | CSAVQGADGELFF | TGCAGCGCTGTACAGGGGGCGGACGGGGAGCTGTTTTTT
TRBJ1-1 | . | TRBD1 | TRBV7-9 | CASSLGGQGNTEAFF | TGTGCCAGCAGCTTAGGTGGACAGGGAAACACTGAAGCTTTCTTT
TRBJ1-2 | . | . | TRBV4-2 | CASSQQSTEANYGYTF | TGTGCCAGCAGCCAGCAAAGCACAGAAGCTAACTATGGCTACACCTTC
TRBJ2-3 | . | . | TRBV24-1 | CATSDDRGSTDTQYF | TGTGCCACCAGTGATGATCGAGGCAGCACAGATACGCAGTATTTT
TRBJ1-2 | . | . | TRBV6-6 | CASSWSEGYTF | TGTGCCAGCAGTTGGAGCGAGGGCTACACCTTC
TRBJ2-3 | . | TRBD2 | TRBV29-1 | CSAGTSGSTDTQYF | TGCAGCGCCGGGACTAGCGGAAGCACAGATACGCAGTATTTT
TRBJ2-5 | . | . | TRBV25-1 | CASSEYNRGREETQYF | TGTGCCAGCAGTGAATATAACCGGGGAAGGGAGGAGACCCAGTACTTC
TRBJ1-6 | . | . | TRBV11-2 | CASSRGQANSPLHF | TGTGCCAGCAGCCGGGGACAAGCAAATTCACCCCTCCACTTT
TRBJ1-1 | . | . | TRBV7-2 | CASSLQHSANTEAFF | TGTGCCAGCAGCTTACAACATTCCGCGAACACTGAAGCTTTCTTT
TRBJ2-4 | . | . | TRBV11-2 | CASSLTGLRNIQYF | TGTGCCAGCAGCTTAACAGGGTTAAGAAACATTCAGTACTTC
TRBJ1-3 | few | . | TRBV6-5 | CASTNGQWNTIYF | TGTGCCAGCACCAACGGACAGTGGAACACCATATATTTT
TRBJ2-5 | . | TRBD1 | TRBV27 | CASSAAGTGQETQYF | TGTGCCAGCAGTGCCGCCGGGACAGGGCAAGAGACCCAGTACTTC
TRBJ1-1 | once | . | TRBV18 | CASSPRGGLEAFF | TGTGCCAGCTCACCCCGGGGGGGTCTTGAAGCTTTCTTT
TRBJ2-7 | few | TRBD1 | TRBV15 | CATSRTGGYEQYF | TGTGCCACCAGCAGGACAGGGGGCTACGAGCAGTACTTC
TRBJ2-7 | . | . | TRBV7-2 | CASSPGESYEQYF | TGTGCCAGCAGTCCGGGAGAATCCTACGAGCAGTACTTC
TRBJ2-1 | few | . | TRBV5-5 | CASIGSPPAYNEQFF | TGTGCCAGCATCGGGTCACCTCCGGCCTACAATGAGCAGTTCTTC
TRBJ1-3 | once | . | TRBV11-2 | CASTNSYSGNTIYF | TGTGCCAGCACGAACAGCTACTCTGGAAACACCATATATTTT
TRBJ2-3 | once | TRBD1 | TRBV5-4 | CASSVVGTGYDTQYF | TGTGCCAGCAGCGTGGTGGGGACAGGGTACGATACGCAGTATTTT
TRBJ1-2 | . | TRBD1 | TRBV19 | CASRLLDRGYGYTF | TGTGCCAGTAGACTCCTGGACAGGGGCTATGGCTACACCTTC
TRBJ2-1 | once | . | TRBV11-2 | CASSPRSGVEQFF | TGTGCCAGCAGCCCTCGTTCGGGGGTTGAGCAGTTCTTC
TRBJ2-6 | . | . | TRBV9 | CASSLGANVLTF | TGTGCCAGCAGTCTTGGGGCCAACGTCCTGACTTTC
TRBJ2-1 | . | TRBD1 | TRBV10-2 | CASSEDTGAYNEQFF | TGCGCCAGCAGTGAGGATACAGGGGCCTACAATGAGCAGTTCTTC
TRBJ1-2 | . | . | TRBV25-1 | CASSDFGREVGYTF | TGTGCCAGCAGTGATTTCGGGAGGGAGGTTGGCTACACCTTC
TRBJ2-7 | . | . | TRBV5-4 | CASSQYRDYEQYF | TGTGCCAGCAGCCAGTACAGGGACTACGAGCAGTACTTC
TRBJ1-1 | once | . | TRBV15 | CATSRVRQALNTEAFF | TGTGCCACCAGCAGAGTAAGACAGGCTTTGAACACTGAAGCTTTCTTT
TRBJ2-2 | . | TRBD1 | TRBV5-5 | CASSLVDRGGGELFF | TGTGCCAGCAGCTTGGTTGACAGGGGTGGCGGGGAGCTGTTTTTT
TRBJ2-5 | . | TRBD2 | TRBV6-2/TRBV6-3 | CASSYTLAGGRETQYF | TGTGCCAGCAGTTACACCCTAGCGGGGGGGCGGGAGACCCAGTACTTC
TRBJ1-1 | . | . | TRBV19 | CASSRGGTEAFF | TGTGCCAGTAGCCGGGGGGGCACTGAAGCTTTCTTT
TRBJ1-5 | . | TRBD1 | TRBV11-3 | CASSMYRDRDSFQPQHF | TGTGCCAGCAGCATGTACCGGGACAGGGATTCTTTTCAGCCCCAGCATTTT
TRBJ2-1 | few | . | TRBV9 | CASSVGGRGEQFF | TGTGCCAGCAGCGTAGGCGGGCGCGGTGAGCAGTTCTTC
TRBJ2-3 | . | . | TRBV5-1 | CASSLGQGGADTQYF | TGCGCCAGCAGCTTGGGGCAGGGTGGTGCAGATACGCAGTATTTT
TRBJ1-3 | once | . | TRBV2 | CASSEPRGEGGNTIYF | TGTGCCAGCAGTGAACCTAGAGGGGAGGGTGGAAACACCATATATTTT
TRBJ2-7 | few | . | TRBV11-2 | CASSFGNSYEQYF | TGTGCCAGCAGCTTCGGGAACTCCTACGAGCAGTACTTC
TRBJ1-1 | . | . | TRBV19 | CASSKEGWYTEAFF | TGTGCCAGTAGTAAGGAGGGCTGGTACACTGAAGCTTTCTTT
TRBJ2-1 | . | . | TRBV19 | CASSIAPGYDEQFF | TGTGCCAGTAGTATAGCGCCCGGGTATGATGAGCAGTTCTTC
TRBJ2-2 | . | TRBD1 | TRBV5-8 | CASSFKSTGQGAGELFF | TGTGCCAGCAGCTTTAAGTCGACGGGACAGGGCGCCGGGGAGCTGTTTTTT
TRBJ1-3 | . | . | TRBV7-2 | CASSLGFTGITGNTIYF | TGTGCCAGCAGCTTGGGGTTCACGGGGATAACTGGAAACACCATATATTTT
TRBJ2-5 | . | . | TRBV11-2 | CASSLGGKETQYF | TGTGCCAGCAGCTTAGGAGGTAAAGAGACCCAGTACTTC
TRBJ2-3 | few | . | TRBV4-3 | CASSPTSSTDTQYF | TGCGCCAGCAGCCCCACTAGCTCCACAGATACGCAGTATTTT